This is a list of T cell receptor beta chains from one sample in a study of human T cells and chemical hapten exposure. TCRdb passed the RACE reads through MiXCR, listing each CDR3 protein once. The sample carries about 90,000 distinct CDR3 sequences, approximately 11% recorded once. The sequenced sample was whole blood, obtained in connection with sensitization to the hapten diphenylcyclopropenone (DPC). These receptors were taken from a woman aged 30 to 39 with alopecia areata. Some clones in this sample may be carry-over from other donors' samples. Each CDR3 is given without its conserved first and last residue. D genes are given only for firm matches.

j_call: TRBJ2-7; v_call: TRBV28; d_call: TRBD1; cdr3_aa: ASRGYDGQVTYEQY
j_call: TRBJ2-1; v_call: TRBV9; d_call: NA; cdr3_aa: ASSVAGGGVTYNEQF
j_call: TRBJ2-4; v_call: TRBV6-2/TRBV6-3; d_call: NA; cdr3_aa: ASRRSTDIQY
j_call: TRBJ2-7; v_call: TRBV28; d_call: NA; cdr3_aa: ASSPKLYEQY
j_call: TRBJ1-1; v_call: TRBV12-3/TRBV12-4; d_call: TRBD1; cdr3_aa: ASSAAGTANTEAF
j_call: TRBJ2-1; v_call: TRBV20-1; d_call: NA; cdr3_aa: SASRRLAYNEQF
j_call: TRBJ2-2; v_call: TRBV12-3/TRBV12-4; d_call: TRBD2; cdr3_aa: ATRSGGWTGELF
j_call: TRBJ1-5; v_call: TRBV7-9; d_call: NA; cdr3_aa: ASSLREYQPQH
j_call: TRBJ2-2; v_call: TRBV5-1; d_call: TRBD1; cdr3_aa: ASSTGVTGELF
j_call: TRBJ2-3; v_call: TRBV27; d_call: TRBD2; cdr3_aa: ASSLRSTGGRTDTQY
j_call: TRBJ1-6; v_call: TRBV7-2; d_call: NA; cdr3_aa: ASSRAGPPLH
j_call: TRBJ2-1; v_call: TRBV27; d_call: NA; cdr3_aa: ASSLSVPGRNEQF
j_call: TRBJ1-1; v_call: TRBV12-3/TRBV12-4; d_call: NA; cdr3_aa: ASSPDWNTEAF
j_call: TRBJ1-2; v_call: TRBV12-3/TRBV12-4; d_call: NA; cdr3_aa: ASRETGFTYGYT
j_call: TRBJ2-1; v_call: TRBV9; d_call: TRBD2; cdr3_aa: ASKKGAGTNEQF
j_call: TRBJ2-7; v_call: TRBV7-2; d_call: TRBD2; cdr3_aa: ASSLDSGTYEQY
j_call: TRBJ1-1; v_call: TRBV13; d_call: NA; cdr3_aa: ASSLRARGTEAF
j_call: TRBJ2-7; v_call: TRBV29-1; d_call: NA; cdr3_aa: SVEGRVPYEQY
j_call: TRBJ2-1; v_call: TRBV28; d_call: NA; cdr3_aa: ASSQRSDEQF
j_call: TRBJ2-6; v_call: TRBV10-3; d_call: NA; cdr3_aa: AISESFGTRDTTVGANVLT
j_call: TRBJ1-2; v_call: TRBV29-1; d_call: TRBD1; cdr3_aa: SVEVDRGSGYT
j_call: TRBJ2-3; v_call: TRBV4-1; d_call: TRBD1; cdr3_aa: ASSKTGGDTQY
j_call: TRBJ2-2; v_call: TRBV20-1; d_call: NA; cdr3_aa: SAPRTGELF
j_call: TRBJ2-1; v_call: TRBV7-6; d_call: TRBD2; cdr3_aa: ASSWTSDPYNEQF
j_call: TRBJ1-1; v_call: TRBV4-2; d_call: TRBD1; cdr3_aa: ASSLGDRINTEAF